This TCR beta chain was recorded in a study of PD-1 blockade in classical Hodgkin lymphoma. All the patients suffered relapse after autologous stem cell transplantation, and brentuximab vedotin exposure differed. Findings and limits, study-wide: Nothing has yet pinned down what causes the repertoire differences, possibly disease activity or prior therapy.

TCRdb's table, derived via immunoSEQ multiplex PCR, lists solely in-frame clones and lacks some. The sample includes fewer than 70,000 clones, more than 70% of them seen just once. CDR1 is SEHNR, CDR2 FQNEAQ, per germline (reference sequence). The CDR3 runs 14 residues. With regard to this clone: Its specificity is not known.

The chain couples TRBV7-9 to TRBJ2-5; D is perhaps TRBD1 (5 bases). Near its end, the DNA agrees better with TRBJ2-7, so the J call may be wrong. The source material was peripheral blood mononuclear cells (PBMCs), sampled before the second cycle of nivolumab. This clonotype was sampled from a human donor with classical Hodgkin lymphoma. CDR3 coding DNA: TGTGCCAGCAGCTTTCAGGGAAGGGGCTACGAGCAGTACTTC. Translated, it gives CASSFQGRGYEQYF.